This is a list of T cell receptor beta chains from one sample in a study of control samples from healthy donors and cancer patients. Profiled with immunoSEQ multiplex PCR; TCRdb holds only in-frame clones, not every one. The data contain fewer than 100,000 clones, about 88% of them singletons. The specimen sequenced was blood. All receptors come from a woman in her forties or fifties in good health. The CDR3 runs from the conserved cysteine through the conserved F or W. Fields, in order: D gene, CDR3 length, V gene, clone size, J gene, CDR3 DNA, CDR3 protein. A D gene is named only where the DNA matches it firmly. The size of a clone is reported for some rows only, either as once, few or many, or as a class for expanded clones.

>NA|13|TRBV5-1|NA|TRBJ1-4
TGCGCCAGCAGCTTGGGTCCTAATGAAAAACTGTTTTTT
CASSLGPNEKLFF
>TRBD1|14|TRBV18|NA|TRBJ2-7
TGTGCCAGCTGCGCAGACGAAACAGGGGACGAGCAGTACTTC
CASCADETGDEQYF
>TRBD1|14|TRBV11-3|NA|TRBJ2-3
TGTGCCAGCAGCCCAGGGGGCTCGACAGATACGCAGTATTTT
CASSPGGSTDTQYF
>TRBD1|15|TRBV5-1|NA|TRBJ2-1
TGCGCCAGCAGCTTACAGGGGGCATCCTACAATGAGCAGTTCTTC
CASSLQGASYNEQFF
>NA|14|TRBV27|NA|TRBJ2-3
TGTGCCTCTCAACGGGGCTCCCACCCAGATACGCAGTATTTT
CASQRGSHPDTQYF
>NA|14|TRBV7-2|NA|TRBJ1-1
TGTGCCAGCAGCTTAGGGGGGGGGTACACTGAAGCTTTCTTT
CASSLGGGYTEAFF
>NA|13|TRBV19|NA|TRBJ1-4
TGTGCCAGTAGTTGGGCGGTTTGGGAAAAACTGTTTTTT
CASSWAVWEKLFF
>NA|14|TRBV2|NA|TRBJ1-4
TGTGCCAGCAGTGAAGGCGCAGGGGAAGAAAAACTGTTTTTT
CASSEGAGEEKLFF
>NA|14|TRBV7-2|NA|TRBJ1-6
TGTGCCAGCAGCTTATCGGGGGCCGCATCACCCCTCCACTTT
CASSLSGAASPLHF
>NA|17|TRBV5-4|NA|TRBJ2-6
TGTGCCAGCAGCTTGGGTCAGGCAAGCTCTGGGGCCAACGTCCTGACTTTC
CASSLGQASSGANVLTF
>NA|16|TRBV5-4|NA|TRBJ1-6
TGTGCCAGCAGCTTTACTGTTTACTCCTATAATTCACCCCTCCACTTT
CASSFTVYSYNSPLHF
>NA|13|TRBV5-6|NA|TRBJ1-6
TGTGCCAGCAGCTTGGCCCGAAATTCACCCCTCCACTTT
CASSLARNSPLHF
>NA|13|TRBV9|NA|TRBJ2-3
TGTGCCAGCAGCGTTACTAGCACAGATACGCAGTATTTT
CASSVTSTDTQYF
>NA|14|TRBV9|few|TRBJ1-3
TGTGCCAGCAGCGTACAGGTTGCTGGAAACACCATATATTTT
CASSVQVAGNTIYF
>NA|13|TRBV5-1|NA|TRBJ2-3
TGCGCCAGCAGCCCAGCCCTCCCAGATACGCAGTATTTT
CASSPALPDTQYF
>NA|13|TRBV13|NA|TRBJ1-2
TGTGCCAGCAGCTTAGCACACAACTATGGCTACACCTTC
CASSLAHNYGYTF
>NA|13|TRBV19|NA|TRBJ1-1
TGTGCCAGTGCCAAATCTGAGAACACTGAAGCTTTCTTT
CASAKSENTEAFF
>TRBD2|14|TRBV5-6|NA|TRBJ2-7
TGTGCCAGCAGCTTGGCTAGCGGGGCCACCGAGCAGTACTTC
CASSLASGATEQYF
>NA|14|TRBV25-1|NA|TRBJ1-4
TGTGCCAGCAGTGACGGAAGGAGCAATGAAAAACTGTTTTTT
CASSDGRSNEKLFF
>TRBD1|13|TRBV10-2|NA|TRBJ1-1
TGCGCCAGCCGACAGGGGGCGCAGACTGAAGCTTTCTTT
CASRQGAQTEAFF